Below, 22 T cell receptor beta chains from the same sample are listed, as sequenced in a study of monozygotic twins with inflammatory bowel disease. TCRdb derives one entry per CDR3 protein from the 5' RACE reads, leaving out DNA. Here the sample table reports 190,000 or so distinct CDR3 sequences. Sequenced input: blood. Every receptor here comes from a human donor with ulcerative colitis or Crohn's disease, or a healthy co-twin of an affected twin (not recorded which).

The chain is built from TRBV15 and TRBJ2-1; TCRdb indicates TRBD1, and absent DNA this call remains unverified. The CDR3 runs 14 residues. Germline V gene data show CDR1 as LNHNV and CDR2 as YYDKDF (reference sequence). The CDR3: CATADRGPYNEQFF.

The chain recombines TRBV12-3 or TRBV12-4 with TRBJ2-4; checking the TCRdb D call of TRBD1 is not possible without DNA. The CDR3 is made up of 13 amino acids. Here the CDR3 reads CASSLDRKNIQYF.

This chain uses TRBV20-1 with TRBJ2-2; TCRdb names TRBD2, which stays unverified in the absence of DNA. The CDR3 loop spans 16 amino acids. Germline V CDR1 and CDR2: DFQATT, SNEGSKA (reference sequence). The CDR3 loop reads CSARGSLGLDTGELFF.

The chain has TRBV6-5 and TRBJ1-1. The CDR3 runs 14 residues. CDR1 and CDR2 (germline): MNHEY, SVGAGI. The CDR3 is CASSYGQVNTEAFF.

V gene TRBV5-1 combines with J gene TRBJ2-1; there is no DNA to check the TCRdb D call of TRBD2. Per germline, CDR1 SGHRS and CDR2 YFSETQ. The CDR3 has 16 amino acids. This CDR3 reads CASSLVTSGGYNEQFF.

This rearrangement joins TRBV9 to TRBJ1-5; lacking DNA, the TRBD1 call made by TCRdb goes unchecked. The CDR3 consists of 14 residues. The germline V gene encodes CDR1 SGDLS and CDR2 YYNGEE. The CDR3 is CASSPGQGGQPQHF.

The gene calls are TRBV10-3 and TRBJ2-7. The CDR3 has 12 amino acids. CDR1 and CDR2 (germline): ENHRY, SYGVKD. This chain's CDR3 is CAISESKYEQYF.

V is TRBV9 and J is TRBJ2-7; TCRdb outputs TRBD2, but without DNA this stays unchecked. The CDR3 runs to 17 residues. Germline V gene sequence: CDR1 SGDLS, CDR2 YYNGEE. CDR3 loop: CASSVGLATTYRDEQYF.

V gene TRBV7-6 combines with J gene TRBJ1-1; TCRdb indicates TRBD1, and absent DNA this call remains unverified. This CDR3 is built from 14 residues. Germline V gene sequence: CDR1 SGHVS, CDR2 FNYEAQ. The CDR3 loop reads CASSLKVGGTEAFF. Based on the CDR3 plus reference TRBV7-6 and TRBJ1-1, the full variable domain is GAGVSQSPRYKVTKRGQDVALRCDPISGHVSLYWYRQALGQGPEFLTYFNYEAQQDKSGLPNDRFSAERPEGSISTLTIQRTEQRDSAMYRCASSLKVGGTEAFFGQGTRLTVV.

This chain links TRBV5-1 with TRBJ1-2; TCRdb picks TRBD1, but there is no DNA to check that call. The germline V gene has CDR1 SGHRS and CDR2 YFSETQ. This CDR3 is 14 amino acids long. The chain's CDR3 is CASSLDPGTRGYTF.

CDR3 sequence: CASSTRQGRNTEAFF. The chain is built from TRBV11-2 and TRBJ1-1; TCRdb's D call of TRBD1 is untestable without DNA. Germline CDR1 reads SGHAT; CDR2 reads FQNNGV. This CDR3 comprises 15 residues. Combining the CDR3 with reference TRBV11-2 and TRBJ1-1 gives the whole variable domain EAGVAQSPRYKIIEKRQSVAFWCNPISGHATLYWYQQILGQGPKLLIQFQNNGVVDDSQLPKDRFSAERLKGVDSTLKIQPAKLEDSAVYLCASSTRQGRNTEAFFGQGTRLTVV.

This chain connects TRBV7-6 to TRBJ2-2; TCRdb designates TRBD1, a call that cannot be tested without DNA. Germline values: CDR1 SGHVS, CDR2 FNYEAQ. The CDR3 is 15 residues long. CDR3 sequence reads: CASSSRTGYTGELFF.

The chain joins TRBV5-4 to TRBJ1-1; lacking DNA, the TRBD1 call made by TCRdb goes unchecked. The CDR3 contains 16 residues. Per germline, CDR1 SGHNT and CDR2 YYREEE (reference sequence). This CDR3 is CASSPGRRGSYTEAFF.

The rearrangement joins TRBV5-1 to TRBJ1-1; lacking DNA, the TRBD1 call made by TCRdb goes unchecked. Germline V CDR1 and CDR2: SGHRS, YFSETQ. CDR3 length: 14 residues. This CDR3 is CASSVQGMNTEAFF.

The rearrangement joins TRBV20-1 to TRBJ1-1; without DNA, the TCRdb call of TRBD1 cannot be checked. The germline CDR1 and CDR2 sequences are DFQATT and SNEGSKA (reference sequence). This CDR3 has 13 residues. This CDR3 reads CSAQRQGVGEAFF.

The V and J genes are TRBV9 and TRBJ2-3; the TRBD1 assignment by TCRdb is unverifiable without DNA. The CDR3 loop spans 16 amino acids. Germline values: CDR1 SGDLS, CDR2 YYNGEE. CDR3 sequence reads: CASSPRGDRVLDTQYF.

The CDR3 reads CSARGGLVQYF. V gene TRBV20-1 combines with J gene TRBJ2-4; TCRdb lists TRBD1, though no DNA is available to test this call. CDR1 and CDR2 from the germline V gene are DFQATT and SNEGSKA (reference sequence). CDR3 size: 11 residues.

The chain links TRBV5-1 to TRBJ1-2; as DNA is missing, the TRBD1 call by TCRdb cannot be tested. CDR3 length equals 15 residues. CDR1 and CDR2 (germline): SGHRS, YFSETQ. The CDR3 loop reads CASSLEGQGLYGYTF.

The CDR3 loop reads CASSLRLRPKRWDSAFF. The V gene is TRBV7-3, the J gene TRBJ1-1; TCRdb gives TRBD1 as the D gene, but with no DNA this cannot be confirmed. CDR3 size: 17 residues. Germline V lookup: CDR1 SGHTA, CDR2 FQGTGA.

The CDR3 sequence is CASSPRDLYNEQFF. The rearrangement links TRBV12-3 or TRBV12-4 to TRBJ2-1; there is no DNA to check the TCRdb D call of TRBD1. The CDR3 extends over 14 amino acids.

The chain combines TRBV20-1 with TRBJ2-1; TCRdb's assignment of TRBD1 cannot be checked, as there is no DNA. The CDR3 contains 15 residues. The germline V gene has CDR1 DFQATT and CDR2 SNEGSKA (reference sequence). CDR3 sequence reads: CSAEGQGILYNEQFF.

The V and J genes are TRBV12-3 or TRBV12-4 and TRBJ1-4; the TCRdb D gene call, TRBD1, has no DNA to confirm it. CDR3 length: 13 residues. CDR3 loop: CASSNRGVEKLFF.